This TCR beta chain was captured in a study of T cell responses to AZD1222 COVID-19 vaccine. Sequencing used immunoSEQ multiplex PCR; TCRdb keeps in-frame clones, though not all of them. The sample shows 120,000 to 150,000 clones, around 90% of them seen only once. The receptor comes from an adult who received the AZD1222 COVID-19 vaccine. The sequencing here drew on peripheral blood, taken 28 days after the second AZD1222 dose.

In DNA, the CDR3 is TGTGCCAGCAGCTTAGGCCGGACTGCCTACGAGCAGTACTTC. Encoded protein: CASSLGRTAYEQYF. J is TRBJ2-7 and V is TRBV11-1; TRBD2 might be the D (5 bases). CDR3 size: 14 residues. Germline V gene lookup returns CDR1 SGHAT and CDR2 FQDESV (reference sequence). V was pared by 1 base and J by 2 bases, with 9 bases between. Together with reference TRBV11-1 and TRBJ2-7, the CDR3 gives the full variable domain: EAEVAQSPRYKITEKSQAVAFWCDPISGHATLYWYRQILGQGPELLVQFQDESVVDDSQLPKDRFSAERLKGVDSTLKIQPAELGDSAMYLCASSLGRTAYEQYFGPGTRLTVT.